Below, 19 T cell receptor beta chains from the same sample are listed, as sequenced in a study of T cells in Graves' hyperthyroidism and ophthalmopathy. Amplified TCR beta CDR3 regions came from RNA transcripts. The TCR CDR3 was amplified in a first-round RT-PCR using the HTBI primer set. TCRdb itself ran the multiplex PCR reads through MiXCR, one entry per CDR3 protein. The sample comprises under 400,000 distinct CDR3 sequences, 13% of which are singletons, and less than 10% rests with the top ten. The material sequenced was blood. These receptors originate from a woman aged 18 to 35 with Graves' hyperthyroidism.

This sequence joins TRBV27 and TRBJ1-1, with D possibly being TRBD1 (5 bases). Germline-derived CDR1 and CDR2 are MNHEY and SMNVEV (reference sequence). This CDR3 comprises 14 residues. Deletions cut 2 bases from V and 11 bases from J, with 18 bases between. CDR3 sequence reads: CASSLAGDGGVAFF. For the CDR3, the DNA is TGTGCCAGCAGTTTAGCGGGGGACGGGGGAGTGGCTTTCTTT.

The rearrangement joins TRBV12-3 or TRBV12-4 to TRBJ2-2, with a possible D match to TRBD2 (6 bases). CDR3 length: 17 amino acids. V was shortened by 6 bases and J by 1 base, with 18 bases between the two germline ends. In DNA, the CDR3 is TGTGCCAGCAGCCGGCCCCGAGGCGGGGAGAACACCGGGGAGCTGTTTTTT. Its protein is CASSRPRGGENTGELFF.

The table lists this clonotype with a few counts. The chain recombines TRBV5-8 with TRBJ1-2, with D perhaps matching TRBD1 (6 bases). Germline-derived CDR1 and CDR2 are SGHTS and YDEGEE. This CDR3 spans 13 amino acids. Trimming removed 4 bases at V and 4 bases at J, with 11 bases between. CDR3 DNA: TGTGCCAGCAGCGTGGACAGCTCCTATGGCTACACCTTC. Its protein product is CASSVDSSYGYTF.

In its sample, this clonotype was seen a few times. This chain joins TRBV7-6 and TRBJ1-2; TRBD1 aligns across 7 bases. The V and J ends lost 4 bases and 8 bases, in that order; junction bases with no gene match: 10. Germline V gene data show CDR1 as SGHVS and CDR2 as FNYEAQ. The length of the CDR3 is 14 residues. CDR3 loop: CASSSLTGWEGYTF. The CDR3, as DNA: TGTGCCAGCAGCTCCTTGACAGGGTGGGAAGGCTACACCTTC. Filled out from reference TRBV7-6 and TRBJ1-2, the complete variable domain reads GAGVSQSPRYKVTKRGQDVALRCDPISGHVSLYWYRQALGQGPEFLTYFNYEAQQDKSGLPNDRFSAERPEGSISTLTIQRTEQRDSAMYRCASSSLTGWEGYTFGSGTRLTVV.

This clonotype was detected ten times or more. The gene calls are TRBV20-1 and TRBJ2-7; 7 bases are shared with TRBD2. Trimming took 5 bases from V and 5 from J; bases not matched to a gene: 6. The CDR3 is 12 amino acids. Per the germline V gene, CDR1 is DFQATT and CDR2 is SNEGSKA (reference sequence). The DNA for the CDR3 is TGCAGTGCTCAACGAGCGGGGAACGAGCAGTACTTC. This translates into CSAQRAGNEQYF.

This clonotype was seen only once. Just one base apart from a much larger clone, this may be a read error. V is TRBV24-1 and J is TRBJ2-5, with TRBD1 identical over 7 bases. Germline V gene lookup returns CDR1 KGHDR and CDR2 SFDVKD. This CDR3 is built from 14 residues. CDR3 DNA sequence: TGTGCCTCCAGTGATCGCGACAGGGAGGAGACCCAGTACTTC. This translates into CASSDRDREETQYF.

This clonotype was observed many times. The rearrangement uses TRBV27 and TRBJ2-1, with TRBD1 matching over 7 bases. The CDR3 spans 14 residues. Germline V CDR1 and CDR2: MNHEY, SMNVEV (reference sequence). Unmatched junction bases numbered 9, after V lost 3 bases and J lost 10 bases. The CDR3 nucleotides are TGTGCCAGCAGTTTTGGTTTGGGACAGAGGGAGCAGTTCTTC. It specifies CASSFGLGQREQFF.

This clonotype turned up a few times. The chain has TRBV25-1 and TRBJ2-4; unclear D gene. With 2 bases removed from V and 10 bases from J, the gap between germline ends came to 12 bases. Germline CDR1 is MGHDK and CDR2 is SYGVNS. The CDR3 loop spans 13 amino acids. The CDR3 coding sequence is TGTGCCAGCAGTGAAGCCGGTAGCCTGATTCAGTACTTC. Its protein is CASSEAGSLIQYF.

CDR3 sequence (DNA): TGTGCCAGCAGCCAAATCTGGAAGACCCAGTACTTC. Amino acids: CASSQIWKTQYF. V gene TRBV3-1 combines with J gene TRBJ2-5; D not certain. Looked up from germline, CDR1 is LGHDT and CDR2 is YNNKEL (reference sequence). Trimming left V 2 bases short and J 6 bases short, with 7 bases between. CDR3 size: 12 residues.

The chain uses TRBV24-1 and TRBJ2-2, with D uncertain. Germline V lookup: CDR1 KGHDR, CDR2 SFDVKD. Trimming took 1 base from V and 4 from J, leaving 15 bases between them. CDR3 size: 17 residues. In DNA, the CDR3 is TGTGCCACCAGTGATTTTCCCAGGCGAGCGAGCACCGGGGAGCTGTTTTTT. Residues: CATSDFPRRASTGELFF.

V gene TRBV5-4 combines with J gene TRBJ2-3; 11 positions match TRBD2. The CDR3 loop spans 18 amino acids. The trim removed 1 base at V and 0 bases at J, leaving 7 bases unmatched. Germline lookup yields CDR1 SGHNT and CDR2 YYREEE (reference sequence). The CDR3 DNA reads TGTGCCAGCAGCTTGCGACTAGCGGGGATCCCTAGCACAGATACGCAGTATTTT. Protein sequence: CASSLRLAGIPSTDTQYF. The variable domain in full, completed from reference TRBV5-4 and TRBJ2-3, reads ETGVTQSPTHLIKTRGQQVTLRCSSQSGHNTVSWYQQALGQGPQFIFQYYREEENGRGNFPPRFSGLQFPNYSSELNVNALELDDSALYLCASSLRLAGIPSTDTQYFGPGTRLTVL.

The sample holds one count of this clonotype. The rearrangement joins TRBV6-2 or TRBV6-3 to TRBJ1-4; 9 nucleotides align to TRBD1. This CDR3 region has 15 residues. The germline V gene encodes CDR1 MNHEY and CDR2 SVGEGT. Germline trimming cut 6 bases from V and 3 bases from J; bases unmatched to any gene: 5. The CDR3 here is CASSGQGTANEKLFF. The CDR3 bases are TGTGCCAGCAGCGGACAGGGGACGGCTAATGAAAAACTGTTTTTT.

The chain has TRBV12-3 or TRBV12-4 and TRBJ2-3; 8 nucleotides align to TRBD2. The V and J ends lost 3 bases and 2 bases, in that order; junction bases with no gene match: 4. CDR3 length: 15 amino acids. In nucleotides, the CDR3 is TGTGCCAGCAGTTTCGGGGGGGACCACACAGATACGCAGTATTTT. Amino acid sequence: CASSFGGDHTDTQYF.

This clonotype showed up many times. The chain uses TRBV5-1 and TRBJ2-5; 7 bases align to TRBD1. Germline V gives CDR1 SGHRS, CDR2 YFSETQ. V dropped 0 bases and J dropped 5; count of bases not matched to a gene: 7. This CDR3 is 15 amino acids long. This CDR3 is CASSLETGTAETQYF. The DNA for the CDR3 is TGCGCCAGCAGCTTGGAGACAGGGACGGCGGAGACCCAGTACTTC. Using reference TRBV5-1 and TRBJ2-5 for the parts outside the CDR3, the full variable domain is KAGVTQTPRYLIKTRGQQVTLSCSPISGHRSVSWYQQTPGQGLQFLFEYFSETQRNKGNFPGRFSGRQFSNSRSEMNVSTLELGDSALYLCASSLETGTAETQYFGPGTRLLVL.

This clonotype occurred many times. The chain uses TRBV2 and TRBJ1-2; D possibly corresponds to TRBD1 (5 bases). Germline CDR1 and CDR2: SNHLY and FYNNEI. V gave up 2 bases and J gave up 4 bases, with 8 bases separating them. This CDR3 region has 13 residues. This CDR3 reads CASSERGVYGYTF. CDR3 DNA sequence: TGTGCCAGCAGTGAACGAGGGGTCTATGGCTACACCTTC.

The genes are TRBV10-2 and TRBJ1-4; D gene unclear. This CDR3 has 13 residues. Between the trimmed V and J ends, which lost 0 bases and 11 bases, there was a span of 10 bases. CDR1 is WSHSY and CDR2 is SAAADI in the germline V gene. The CDR3 spells CASSESTGAKLFF. CDR3 nucleotides: TGCGCCAGCAGTGAGTCGACGGGAGCGAAACTGTTTTTT.

This clonotype was observed at least ten times. The chain employs TRBV20-1 and TRBJ2-7; 10 bases line up with TRBD1. Germline V gives CDR1 DFQATT, CDR2 SNEGSKA (reference sequence). Losses at the gene ends were 6 bases for V and 3 bases for J; bases not matched to a gene: 8. The CDR3 is made up of 14 amino acids. The CDR3 DNA reads TGCAGTGCGTCACCGGGACAGGGGTTCTACGAGCAGTACTTC. This encodes CSASPGQGFYEQYF.

This clonotype was observed many times. The genes are TRBV18 and TRBJ2-3, with D possibly TRBD2 on 5 matching bases. Trimming took off 4 bases at V and 5 bases at J, with 10 bases between the two ends. This CDR3 is 13 amino acids long. Per germline, CDR1 KGHSH and CDR2 LQKENI. The CDR3 coding sequence is TGTGCCAGCTCACGCGAAGAGGGAGATACGCAGTATTTT. Protein: CASSREEGDTQYF.

Many counts were recorded for this clonotype. The rearrangement uses TRBV18 and TRBJ1-1; no reliable D call. The CDR3 runs 13 residues. CDR1 KGHSH and CDR2 LQKENI come from the germline V gene. Trimming stripped 0 bases from V and 5 bases from J, with 7 bases between. CDR3 DNA: TGTGCCAGCTCACCACCGTTGACAACTGAAGCTTTCTTT. This translates into CASSPPLTTEAFF.